This T cell receptor beta chain was captured by sequencing in a study of T cell repertoires in cytomegalovirus infection. The wider study: CMV epitopes, recently identified HLA-C-restricted and well-studied HLA-B-restricted, were used. Indicated by public TCR beta signatures were CMV infection and matching HLA type. Study-wide findings and caveats: In two of eight donors, the top clonotype was HLA-C-restricted CMV-specific. Cumulative public TCR beta family frequency identified CMV carriers with the relevant HLA.

The CDR3 has 16 amino acids. V trimming: 1 base; J trimming: 4 bases; junction bases outside the gene matches: 4. Germline CDR1 SGHVS, CDR2 FQNEAQ. Each CDR3 protein is one row after TCRdb ran MiXCR on the reads. The profile shows 84,000 or so distinct CDR3 sequences, 40% to 50% of them singletons. As concerns this clonotype: Its specificity is not known.

The clonotype comes from a human donor in good health (CMV status not recorded). Some clones in this sample may be carry-over from other donors' samples. The chain uses TRBV7-8 and TRBJ2-2; TRBD2 aligns across 9 bases. This specimen consisted of CD8+ T cells from cultured PBMCs, obtained from culture after CMV antigen stimulation. The CDR3 protein is CASSLEGRGGTGELFF. CDR3 sequence (DNA): TGTGCCAGCAGCTTAGAGGGGCGGGGGGGCACCGGGGAGCTGTTTTTT.